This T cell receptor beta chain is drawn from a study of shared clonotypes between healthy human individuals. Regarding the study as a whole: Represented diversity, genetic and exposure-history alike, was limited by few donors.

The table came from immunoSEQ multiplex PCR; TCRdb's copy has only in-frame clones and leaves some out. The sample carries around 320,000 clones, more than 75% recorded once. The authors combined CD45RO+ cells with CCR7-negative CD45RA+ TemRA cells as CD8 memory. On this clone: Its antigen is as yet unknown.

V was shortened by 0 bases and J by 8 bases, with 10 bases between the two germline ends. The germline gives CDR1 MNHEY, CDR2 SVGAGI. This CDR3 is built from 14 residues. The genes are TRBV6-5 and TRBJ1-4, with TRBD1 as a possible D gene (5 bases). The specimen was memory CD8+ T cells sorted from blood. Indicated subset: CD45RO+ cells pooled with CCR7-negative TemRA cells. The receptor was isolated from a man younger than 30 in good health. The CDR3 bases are TGTGCCAGCAGTTACTCACGGGGGAGGGAAAAACTGTTTTTT. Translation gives CASSYSRGREKLFF.